These 6 T cell receptor beta chains were sequenced from one sample in a study of long-term antiretroviral therapy in people with HIV. The authors ran the immunoSEQ assay, v3.0, at survey level. Assay used: immunoSEQ multiplex PCR; TCRdb lists only in-frame clones, some missing. The sample lists 20,000 to 25,000 clones, 82% occurring once. The source material was unsorted PBMCs, sampled 0.2 years after starting antiretroviral therapy. These TCRs come from a woman aged 25 to 45 with HIV.

V is TRBV2 and J is TRBJ2-2; D is perhaps TRBD1 (6 bases). Per the germline V gene, CDR1 is SNHLY and CDR2 is FYNNEI. Trimming removed 8 bases at V and 3 bases at J, with 13 bases between. The length of the CDR3 is 14 residues. CDR3 nucleotides: TGTGCCAGCTCCGGGACAATATACACCGGGGAGCTGTTTTTT. Translation: CASSGTIYTGELFF.

The rearrangement links TRBV5-4 to TRBJ1-2; 8 bases fit TRBD1. Looked up from germline, CDR1 is SGHNT and CDR2 is YYREEE (reference sequence). This CDR3 spans 15 amino acids. The J segment lost 7 bases and the V segment lost 0 bases, leaving 8 bases of the junction unmatched. The CDR3 DNA reads TGTGCCAGCAGCTTGGATTTAGGGACAGGCCGTGGCTACACCTTC. Encoded protein: CASSLDLGTGRGYTF.

This chain links TRBV28 with TRBJ2-5; possibly TRBD2 for D (6 bases). The germline CDR1 and CDR2 sequences are MDHEN and SYDVKM. The CDR3 length is 15 residues. Trimming pared 5 bases from V and 4 bases from J, leaving 17 bases between. Here the CDR3 DNA reads TGTGCCAGCAGTGGGATCACTTGGCGGGGAGAGACCCAGTACTTC. Translation gives CASSGITWRGETQYF.

This chain connects TRBV6-1 to TRBJ1-5; 8 bases map to TRBD1. Germline trimming cut 4 bases from V and 6 bases from J; bases unmatched to any gene: 8. This CDR3 is 15 amino acids long. The germline CDR1 and CDR2 sequences are MNHNS and SASEGT. CDR3 nucleotides: TGTGCCAGCAGTGGCGCCGGGACAGGATTTCAGCCCCAGCATTTT. Its translation: CASSGAGTGFQPQHF.

The rearrangement joins TRBV27 to TRBJ1-6; D perhaps matches TRBD1 (6 bases). Trimming cost V 1 base and J 7 bases, with 14 bases left between them. Germline V gene sequence: CDR1 MNHEY, CDR2 SMNVEV (reference sequence). The CDR3 runs 16 residues. CDR3 coding DNA: TGTGCCAGCAGTTTATACCAACAGGGCTTCAATTCACCCCTCCACTTT. Protein product: CASSLYQQGFNSPLHF.

V usage is TRBV5-1 and J usage is TRBJ1-2, with 7 bases aligning to TRBD1. This CDR3 is 15 amino acids long. Germline V CDR1 and CDR2: SGHRS, YFSETQ. V lost 4 bases and J lost 4; bases outside the gene matches: 10. CDR3 nucleotides: TGCGCCAGCAGCACTGACAGGGTCGACGTCTATGGCTACACCTTC. It translates to CASSTDRVDVYGYTF.